This TCR beta chain comes out of a study of blood T cell repertoires in COVID-19. About the study: Acute and convalescent COVID-19 specimens originated in the United States, Italy and Spain. The analysed material was cDNA or gDNA that came from T cells, B-cell-depleted T cells, or PBMCs.

The CDR3 consists of 14 residues. Trimming took 6 bases from V and 5 from J; bases not matched to a gene: 3. Germline-derived CDR1 and CDR2 are KGHDR and SFDVKD. As processed by the authors: Amplified reference gene primers provided the basis for estimating nucleated cell counts. Clones were read by immunoSEQ multiplex PCR, and TCRdb kept only the in-frame ones, dropping some. V, J and clone size were drawn from that table, and D and trimming were deduced from the DNA. Of hundreds of thousands of clones in the sample, about 89% were seen once. Enrolment of Seattle patients took place during active infection, and they were followed longitudinally.

The rearrangement uses TRBV24-1 and TRBJ1-4; 9 bases match TRBD1. Input material: peripheral blood. The sequence derives from a woman between 50 and 59 years old with COVID-19, enrolled during active disease. The CDR3 is CATSPGQGNEKLFF. In nucleotides, the CDR3 is TGTGCCACCAGTCCGGGACAGGGAAATGAAAAACTGTTTTTT.